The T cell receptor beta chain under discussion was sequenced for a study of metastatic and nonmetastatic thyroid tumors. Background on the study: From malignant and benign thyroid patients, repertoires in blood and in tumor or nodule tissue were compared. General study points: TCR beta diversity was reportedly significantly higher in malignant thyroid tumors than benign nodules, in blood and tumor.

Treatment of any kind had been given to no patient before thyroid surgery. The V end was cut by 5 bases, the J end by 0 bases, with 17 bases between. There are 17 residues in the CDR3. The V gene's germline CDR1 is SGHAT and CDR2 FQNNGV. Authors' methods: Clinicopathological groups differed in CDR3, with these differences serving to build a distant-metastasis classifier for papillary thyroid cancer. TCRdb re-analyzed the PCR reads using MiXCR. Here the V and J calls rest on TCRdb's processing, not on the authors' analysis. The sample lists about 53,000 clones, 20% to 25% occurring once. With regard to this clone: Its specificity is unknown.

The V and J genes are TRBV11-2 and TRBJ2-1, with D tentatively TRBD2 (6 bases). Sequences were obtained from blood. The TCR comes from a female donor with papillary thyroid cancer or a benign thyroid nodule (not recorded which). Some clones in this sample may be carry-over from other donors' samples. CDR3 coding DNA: TGTGCCAGCAGCCCCAGGACTACCTTGAGCTCCTACAATGAGCAGTTCTTC. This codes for CASSPRTTLSSYNEQFF.